One and the same sample provided the 17 T cell receptor beta chains below, sequenced in a study of blood T cell repertoires in COVID-19. Clones were read by immunoSEQ multiplex PCR, and TCRdb kept only the in-frame ones, dropping some. The sample shows approximately 110,000 clones, around 85% of them seen only once. Sequencing was performed on peripheral blood. The receptor source for this set is a woman of 80 years or more with COVID-19, enrolled during active disease.

Details on this clone: Distinct nucleotide sequences in the sample also encode this CDR3. The rearrangement uses TRBV2 and TRBJ2-3, with D perhaps matching TRBD2 (5 bases). The CDR3 spans 15 residues. V lost 4 bases and J lost 3, with 14 bases in between. Germline V gene sequence: CDR1 SNHLY, CDR2 FYNNEI. CDR3 nucleotide sequence: TGTGCCAGCAGTGTCCCGGGAACTCAAACAGATACGCAGTATTTT. It is translated as CASSVPGTQTDTQYF. Looking up the rest from reference TRBV2 and TRBJ2-3 gives the full variable domain: EPEVTQTPSHQVTQMGQEVILRCVPISNHLYFYWYRQILGQKVEFLVSFYNNEISEKSEIFDDQFSVERPDGSNFTLKIRSTKLEDSAMYFCASSVPGTQTDTQYFGPGTRLTVL.

This CDR3 reads CASSSPSQGYYGYTF. The CDR3 nucleotides read TGTGCCAGCAGTTCCCCCTCACAGGGTTACTATGGCTACACCTTC. The chain carries TRBV27 and TRBJ1-2, with TRBD1 as a possible D gene (6 bases). Trimming stripped 4 bases from V and 3 bases from J, with 15 bases between. Germline CDR1 MNHEY, CDR2 SMNVEV (reference sequence). The CDR3 has 15 amino acids.

The J gene is TRBJ2-3, the V gene TRBV10-3; D perhaps matches TRBD1 (6 bases). The length of the CDR3 is 16 residues. Trimming removed 2 bases at V and 0 bases at J, with 12 bases between. Germline V gene data show CDR1 as ENHRY and CDR2 as SYGVKD. CDR3 region: CAISETTGMSTDTQYF. In DNA form, the CDR3 reads TGTGCCATCAGTGAGACCACAGGGATGAGCACAGATACGCAGTATTTT.

The gene calls are TRBV9 and TRBJ1-4; 9 bases line up with TRBD1. With V trimmed by 1 base and J by 3 bases, 1 base remained unmatched. This CDR3 region has 15 residues. Germline CDR1 is SGDLS and CDR2 is YYNGEE. CDR3 sequence (DNA): TGTGCCAGCAGCGTACGACAGGGGGCTAATGAAAAACTGTTTTTT. This codes for CASSVRQGANEKLFF. The full variable domain, rest sourced from reference TRBV9 and TRBJ1-4, is DSGVTQTPKHLITATGQRVTLRCSPRSGDLSVYWYQQSLDQGLQFLIQYYNGEERAKGNILERFSAQQFPDLHSELNLSSLELGDSALYFCASSVRQGANEKLFFGSGTQLSVL.

CDR3 sequence: CASSLSQIGNQPQHF. CDR3 nucleotides: TGTGCCAGCAGTTTATCACAGATAGGCAATCAGCCCCAGCATTTT. The chain joins TRBV28 to TRBJ1-5; no definite D call. The CDR3 runs 15 residues. In germline, CDR1 is MDHEN, CDR2 SYDVKM. The ends were cut back, 1 base at V and 2 bases at J, with 9 bases in the middle.

This chain links TRBV24-1 with TRBJ2-1, with 10 bases aligning to TRBD2. With V trimmed by 2 bases and J by 7 bases, 10 bases remained unmatched. Germline V gives CDR1 KGHDR, CDR2 SFDVKD. The CDR3 runs 17 residues. The CDR3 region is CATSDSYRLAGGNEQFF. The CDR3 nucleotides are TGTGCCACCAGTGATTCTTACAGACTAGCGGGTGGGAATGAGCAGTTCTTC.

The chain carries TRBV7-3 and TRBJ2-3; TRBD1 agrees at 10 bases. The length of the CDR3 is 16 residues. Germline values: CDR1 SGHTA, CDR2 FQGTGA. With 0 bases clipped from V and 1 base from J, the junction kept 1 base outside the gene matches. DNA for the CDR3: TGTGCCAGCAGCTTAACTGGACAGGGGGGCACAGATACGCAGTATTTT. This codes for CASSLTGQGGTDTQYF.

The rearrangement links TRBV19 to TRBJ1-2, with 9 bases matching TRBD1. Germline trimming cut 10 bases from V and 7 bases from J; bases unmatched to any gene: 4. The CDR3 has 11 amino acids. Germline CDR1 LNHDA, CDR2 SQIVND (reference sequence). CDR3 loop: CATDRGFGYTF. The CDR3 nucleotides are TGTGCCACCGACAGGGGGTTTGGCTACACCTTC.

The chain employs TRBV2 and TRBJ1-3; 8 positions match TRBD1. The trim removed 6 bases at V and 3 bases at J, leaving 4 bases unmatched. The CDR3 is 14 amino acids. CDR1 SNHLY and CDR2 FYNNEI come from the germline V gene. The DNA of the CDR3 is TGTGCCAGCAGACCCGGACAGGGTGGAAACACCATATATTTT. This translates into CASRPGQGGNTIYF.

This chain joins TRBV11-1 and TRBJ1-1; D gene unclear. Germline V CDR1 and CDR2: SGHAT, FQDESV (reference sequence). The CDR3 contains 11 residues. Trimming took off 4 bases at V and 7 bases at J, with 7 bases between the two ends. The CDR3 region is CASSYRGEAFF. Written as DNA, the CDR3 is TGTGCCAGCAGCTATCGGGGTGAAGCTTTCTTT.

The chain joins TRBV2 to TRBJ2-7; perhaps TRBD2 as D (6 bases). The V and J ends lost 6 bases and 5 bases respectively, with 11 bases between them. From germline, CDR1 is SNHLY and CDR2 FYNNEI. The CDR3 contains 12 residues. This CDR3 is CASRTTRNEQYF. The CDR3 region has the DNA TGTGCCAGCAGGACGACTAGAAACGAGCAGTACTTC.

The rearrangement joins TRBV6-2 or TRBV6-3 to TRBJ2-2; 8 bases line up with TRBD1. Trimming cost V 6 bases and J 5 bases; bases outside gene matches: 8. This CDR3 is 15 amino acids long. Germline V gives CDR1 MNHEY, CDR2 SVGEGT. The chain's CDR3 is CASSRGQGRTGELFF. The CDR3 bases are TGTGCCAGCAGCCGCGGACAGGGTCGGACCGGGGAGCTGTTTTTT.

The V and J genes are TRBV28 and TRBJ1-2; a possible D gene is TRBD1 (5 bases). V was trimmed by 4 bases and J by 3 bases, leaving 12 bases between them. The CDR3 consists of 14 residues. Germline V gene lookup returns CDR1 MDHEN and CDR2 SYDVKM. The CDR3 coding sequence is TGTGCCAGCAGTTCCCCTGGGGGGGACTATGGCTACACCTTC. Protein product: CASSSPGGDYGYTF.

This clone was observed a handful of times. The rearrangement joins TRBV19 to TRBJ2-7, with 8 bases that match TRBD2. The CDR3 consists of 15 residues. Trimming at V came to 1 base and at J to 0 bases, leaving 2 bases not matched to a gene. CDR1 LNHDA and CDR2 SQIVND come from the germline V gene (reference sequence). The CDR3 protein is CASSIVAGTSYEQYF. The CDR3 DNA is TGTGCCAGTAGTATAGTAGCGGGAACCTCCTACGAGCAGTACTTC.

The genes are TRBV5-5 and TRBJ1-2; D not resolved. V gave up 1 base and J gave up 0 bases, with 4 bases separating them. CDR1 SGHKS and CDR2 YYEKEE come from the germline V gene (reference sequence). This CDR3 is built from 13 residues. The CDR3 coding sequence is TGTGCCAGCAGCTTGACGGCTAACTATGGCTACACCTTC. It codes for CASSLTANYGYTF.

The V and J genes are TRBV13 and TRBJ1-3; D is undetermined. Per germline, CDR1 PRHDT and CDR2 FYEKMQ (reference sequence). V lost 6 bases and J lost 0, with 9 bases in between. CDR3 length: 14 residues. DNA of the CDR3: TGTGCCAGCAGGACCCGAGGCTCTGGAAACACCATATATTTT. Translating it yields CASRTRGSGNTIYF.

This clone was seen once. The chain links TRBV9 to TRBJ1-1, with unresolved D. This CDR3 contains 14 residues. Germline loops: CDR1 SGDLS, CDR2 YYNGEE. Trimming pared 7 bases from V and 1 base from J, leaving 14 bases between. The CDR3 region is CASGTGSRNTEAFF. Written as DNA, the CDR3 is TGTGCCAGCGGAACCGGGAGCCGGAACACTGAAGCTTTCTTT. The full variable domain, its missing parts supplied by reference TRBV9 and TRBJ1-1, is DSGVTQTPKHLITATGQRVTLRCSPRSGDLSVYWYQQSLDQGLQFLIQYYNGEERAKGNILERFSAQQFPDLHSELNLSSLELGDSALYFCASGTGSRNTEAFFGQGTRLTVV.